Listed here is a single T cell receptor (beta chain). What antigen it recognizes has not been identified. No clone much larger than this one lies a single base away; base qualities are absent. Trimming accounts for 4 bases at V and 8 bases at J, while the number of junction bases matched to no gene is 10. From the cysteine up to the phenylalanine, the CDR3 has a length of 14 residues. Just CDR3 DNA is preserved here, 42 bases in frame from base 1. From the germline V gene, CDR1 is SQVTM and CDR2 is ANQGSEA. The sample is drawn from a study of T cell changes during pregnancy in multiple sclerosis (dated by TCRdb to between 2018 and 2021). For context, the study as a whole: The study examined how the T cell repertoire changed over the course of pregnancy in women with multiple sclerosis.

The library was generated by the immunoSEQ multiplex PCR assay. Entries here come from immuneACCESS through TCRdb and include only in-frame sequences with V and J called. Some clones fail to appear in such tables; in the studies checked, an unresolved V gene covers under half of the shortfall, and the cause of the remainder is unknown. The sample table contains 29,000 or so clones; only one count was recorded for just over 90% of them. Jointly, the top ten make up approximately 0.7% of the sample. This sequence was found in a female donor with multiple sclerosis, enrolled in a pregnancy study. The sequence is built from TRBV29-1 and TRBJ1-4, with TRBD1 identical over 7 junction bases. The sample here was CD4+ T cells from peripheral blood mononuclear cells, taken in the first trimester of pregnancy. The DNA sequence is given as TGCAGCGTTGCCCCAGCAGGGGGGAGAGAAAAACTGTTTTTT. Protein translation: CSVAPAGGREKLFF.